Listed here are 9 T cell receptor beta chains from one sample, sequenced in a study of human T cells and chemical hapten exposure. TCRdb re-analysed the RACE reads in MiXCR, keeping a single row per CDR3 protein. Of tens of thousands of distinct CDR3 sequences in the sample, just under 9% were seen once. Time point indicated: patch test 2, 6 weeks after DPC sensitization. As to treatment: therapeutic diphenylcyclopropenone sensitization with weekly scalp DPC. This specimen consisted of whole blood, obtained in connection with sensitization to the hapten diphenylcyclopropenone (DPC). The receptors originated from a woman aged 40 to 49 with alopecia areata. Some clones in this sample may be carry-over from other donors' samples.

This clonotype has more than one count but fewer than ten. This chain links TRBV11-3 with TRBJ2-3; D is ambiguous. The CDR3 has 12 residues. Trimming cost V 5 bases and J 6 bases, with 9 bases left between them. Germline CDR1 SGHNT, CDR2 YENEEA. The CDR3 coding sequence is TGTGCCAGCAGCCAGGCTGAGGATACGCAGTATTTT. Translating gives CASSQAEDTQYF.

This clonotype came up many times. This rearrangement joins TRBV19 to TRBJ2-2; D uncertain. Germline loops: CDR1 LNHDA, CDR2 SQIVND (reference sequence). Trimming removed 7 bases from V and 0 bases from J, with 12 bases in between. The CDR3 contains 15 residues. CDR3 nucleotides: TGTGCCAGTACCCCCCCAGAGCCGAACACCGGGGAGCTGTTTTTT. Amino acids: CASTPPEPNTGELFF. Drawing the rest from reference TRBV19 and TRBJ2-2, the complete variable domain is DGGITQSPKYLFRKEGQNVTLSCEQNLNHDAMYWYRQDPGQGLRLIYYSQIVNDFQKGDIAEGYSVSREKKESFPLTVTSAQKNPTAFYLCASTPPEPNTGELFFGEGSRLTVL.

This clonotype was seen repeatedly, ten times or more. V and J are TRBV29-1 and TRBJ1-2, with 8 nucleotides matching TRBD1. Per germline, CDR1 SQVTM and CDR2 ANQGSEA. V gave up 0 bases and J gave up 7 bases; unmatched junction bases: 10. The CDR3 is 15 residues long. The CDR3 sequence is CSVEDSPGQGFGYTF. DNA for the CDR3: TGCAGCGTTGAAGATTCTCCCGGACAGGGTTTTGGCTACACCTTC.

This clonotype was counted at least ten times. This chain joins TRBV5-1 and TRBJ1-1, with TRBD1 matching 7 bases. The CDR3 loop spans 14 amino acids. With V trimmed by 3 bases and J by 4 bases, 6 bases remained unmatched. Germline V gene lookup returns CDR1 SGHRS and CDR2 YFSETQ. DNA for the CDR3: TGCGCCAGCAGCTGGACAGGTGCAGTCACTGAAGCTTTCTTT. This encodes CASSWTGAVTEAFF.

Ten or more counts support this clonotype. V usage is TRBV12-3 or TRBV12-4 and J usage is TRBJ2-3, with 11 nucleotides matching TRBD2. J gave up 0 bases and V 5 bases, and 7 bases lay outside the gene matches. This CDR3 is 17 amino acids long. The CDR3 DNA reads TGTGCCAGCAGTCCGATGACTAGCGGGGTGAGCACAGATACGCAGTATTTT. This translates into CASSPMTSGVSTDTQYF.

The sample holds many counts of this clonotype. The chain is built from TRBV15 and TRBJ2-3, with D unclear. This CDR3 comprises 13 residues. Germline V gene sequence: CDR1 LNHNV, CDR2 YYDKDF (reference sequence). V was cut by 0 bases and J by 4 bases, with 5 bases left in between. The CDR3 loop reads CATSRDLSDTQYF. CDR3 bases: TGTGCCACCAGCAGAGATCTGTCAGATACGCAGTATTTT.

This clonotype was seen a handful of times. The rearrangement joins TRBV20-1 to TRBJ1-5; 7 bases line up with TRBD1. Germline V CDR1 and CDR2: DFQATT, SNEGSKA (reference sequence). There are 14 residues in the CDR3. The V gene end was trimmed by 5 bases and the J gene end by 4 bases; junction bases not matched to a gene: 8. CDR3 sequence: CSAEMGQTNQPQHF. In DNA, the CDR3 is TGCAGTGCTGAAATGGGACAGACTAATCAGCCCCAGCATTTT.

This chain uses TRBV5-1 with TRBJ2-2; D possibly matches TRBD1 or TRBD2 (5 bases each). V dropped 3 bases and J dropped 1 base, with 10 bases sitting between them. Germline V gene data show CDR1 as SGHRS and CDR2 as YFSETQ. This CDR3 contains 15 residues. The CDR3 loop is CASSWDGGNTGELFF. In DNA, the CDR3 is TGCGCCAGCAGCTGGGACGGAGGGAACACCGGGGAGCTGTTTTTT.

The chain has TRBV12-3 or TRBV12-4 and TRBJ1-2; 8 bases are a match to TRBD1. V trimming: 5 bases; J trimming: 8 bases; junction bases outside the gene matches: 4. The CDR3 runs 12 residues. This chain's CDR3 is CASSIGQGGYTF. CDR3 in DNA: TGTGCCAGCAGTATTGGACAGGGAGGCTACACCTTC.